Following are 9 T cell receptor beta chains from one sample sequenced in a study of blood T cell repertoires in COVID-19 (dated by TCRdb to 2019 to 2021). Library method: the immunoSEQ multiplex PCR assay. Here the immuneACCESS table is served through TCRdb, limited to in-frame sequences with V and J called. Missing clones are a known gap in these copies; in checked studies unresolved V genes cover under half, and the rest lacks a known reason. The sample yields 300,000 to 400,000 clones; about 85% were counted once. The top ten clones comprise 1.5% to 2% of the sample. Material for sequencing was PBMCs or T cells enriched from blood (not recorded which). All receptors derive from a woman aged 30 to 39 who had been exposed to COVID-19.

This clone was detected a few times. Other DNA sequences in the same sample also yield this CDR3. The chain couples TRBV28 to TRBJ1-2; 9 nucleotides agree with TRBD1. The CDR3 sequence is 14 residues long. Looked up from germline, CDR1 is MDHEN and CDR2 is SYDVKM. V shed 5 bases, J shed 4 bases, and the junction held 5 bases outside the gene matches. The CDR3 here is CASSPPGQGYGYTF. The CDR3 nucleotides read TGTGCCAGCAGTCCGCCGGGACAGGGCTATGGCTACACCTTC.

V usage is TRBV2 and J usage is TRBJ2-1, with D unresolved. Trimming shortened V by 2 bases and J by 2 bases, and 7 bases separated the two germline ends. The CDR3 extends over 14 amino acids. CDR1 is SNHLY and CDR2 is FYNNEI in the germline V gene. The CDR3: CASSELAPYNEQFF. The CDR3 bases are TGTGCCAGCAGTGAATTAGCACCCTACAATGAGCAGTTCTTC.

This clone was counted once. As DNA, the CDR3 is TGTGCCAGCAGGGACAGTGGAAACACCATATATTTT. Translation gives CASRDSGNTIYF. The V gene is TRBV6-5, the J gene TRBJ1-3; possibly TRBD1 for D (6 bases). V gave up 6 bases and J gave up 3 bases, with 6 bases separating them. The CDR3 consists of 12 residues. Germline CDR1 and CDR2: MNHEY and SVGAGI.

The chain links TRBV4-3 to TRBJ1-1; no firm D call. Trimming removed 1 base at V and 6 bases at J, with 9 bases between. This CDR3 has 13 residues. Germline-derived CDR1 and CDR2 are LGHNA and YSLEER. Here the CDR3 reads CASSQVVGAEAFF. The CDR3 coding sequence is TGCGCCAGCAGCCAAGTGGTGGGCGCTGAAGCTTTCTTT.

The table lists this clone with a count of one. V is TRBV9 and J is TRBJ2-1; D may be TRBD1 (5 bases). CDR1 and CDR2 (germline): SGDLS, YYNGEE. The CDR3 has 16 residues. V dropped 0 bases and J dropped 0 bases, with 10 bases sitting between them. For the CDR3, the DNA is TGTGCCAGCAGCGTAGTGCCCCAGGGCTCCTACAATGAGCAGTTCTTC. It encodes CASSVVPQGSYNEQFF.

The chain is built from TRBV5-4 and TRBJ1-6; D is unclear. The V and J ends lost 4 bases and 8 bases respectively, with 10 bases between them. The germline V gene encodes CDR1 SGHNT and CDR2 YYREEE (reference sequence). The CDR3 runs to 13 residues. This CDR3 reads CASSQIGDSPLHF. CDR3 nucleotides: TGTGCCAGCAGCCAGATCGGGGATTCACCCCTCCACTTT.

The chain employs TRBV23-1 and TRBJ1-6; TRBD1 might be the D (6 bases). TRBV23-1 is annotated as an ORF whose role is uncertain. With 4 bases removed from V and 7 bases from J, the gap between germline ends came to 17 bases. The CDR3 is 16 amino acids. CDR3 nucleotides: TGCGCCAGCAGTCGGGACCGACAGGCAAGAAATTCACCCCTCCACTTT. Its translation is CASSRDRQARNSPLHF.

This clone was counted between two and nine times. The rearrangement links TRBV7-3 to TRBJ2-7; 7 bases line up with TRBD2. Germline values: CDR1 SGHTA, CDR2 FQGTGA. The ends lost 3 bases at V and 0 bases at J; junction bases unmatched: 5. The CDR3 extends over 15 amino acids. CDR3 nucleotides: TGTGCCAGCAGCTTTTATCCGGGGGGCTCCTACGAGCAGTACTTC. This sequence encodes CASSFYPGGSYEQYF.

V usage is TRBV30 and J usage is TRBJ1-4; 10 bases map to TRBD1. CDR3 length equals 14 residues. The J segment lost 8 bases and the V segment lost 5 bases, leaving 8 bases of the junction unmatched. Germline assignment: CDR1 GTSNPN and CDR2 SVGIG (reference sequence). The CDR3 region has the DNA TGTGCCTGGGGGACAGGGGCTTTATGGGAAAAACTGTTTTTT. Encoded protein: CAWGTGALWEKLFF.